These 7 T cell receptor beta chains came from one sample sequenced in a study of blood T cell repertoires in COVID-19. Repertoires were generated with immunoSEQ multiplex PCR, while TCRdb's copy carries only in-frame clones and drops some. The sample shows about 20,000 clones, more than 85% of them seen only once. Source material: peripheral blood. The origin of the receptors is an older woman with active COVID-19.

This clone was found a few times. The V call is TRBV19, the J call TRBJ1-4; TRBD1 agrees at 8 bases. The trim removed 10 bases at V and 7 bases at J, leaving 11 bases unmatched. Germline assignment: CDR1 LNHDA and CDR2 SQIVND (reference sequence). CDR3 length: 14 amino acids. Written as DNA, the CDR3 is TGTGCCACTTGGTCCGGGACAGGTAGTGAAAAACTGTTTTTT. The encoded protein is CATWSGTGSEKLFF. The complete variable domain, with remaining parts taken from reference TRBV19 and TRBJ1-4, reads DGGITQSPKYLFRKEGQNVTLSCEQNLNHDAMYWYRQDPGQGLRLIYYSQIVNDFQKGDIAEGYSVSREKKESFPLTVTSAQKNPTAFYLCATWSGTGSEKLFFGSGTQLSVL.

The chain carries TRBV6-5 and TRBJ2-3; 7 bases fit TRBD2. Germline V gene sequence: CDR1 MNHEY, CDR2 SVGAGI. This CDR3 region has 11 residues. V shed 7 bases, J shed 9 bases, and the junction held 4 bases outside the gene matches. The CDR3 spells CASTNGGTQYF. The CDR3 nucleotides are TGTGCCAGCACCAACGGGGGGACGCAGTATTTT.

The chain is built from TRBV18 and TRBJ2-5; 8 bases are a match to TRBD2. The trim removed 5 bases at V and 5 bases at J, leaving 7 bases unmatched. CDR3 size: 14 residues. The germline V gene has CDR1 KGHSH and CDR2 LQKENI. CDR3 in amino acids: CASSSSGGLETQYF. The CDR3 nucleotides are TGTGCCAGCTCATCAAGCGGGGGACTGGAGACCCAGTACTTC. The full variable domain, completed using reference TRBV18 and TRBJ2-5, is NAGVMQNPRHLVRRRGQEARLRCSPMKGHSHVYWYRQLPEEGLKFMVYLQKENIIDESGMPKERFSAEFPKEGPSILRIQQVVRGDSAAYFCASSSSGGLETQYFGPGTRLLVL.

The chain recombines TRBV4-1 with TRBJ1-1; D remains unclear. Germline CDR1 is MGHRA and CDR2 is YSYEKL. Trimming left V 0 bases short and J 4 bases short, with 15 bases between. The CDR3 runs 16 residues. DNA for the CDR3: TGCGCCAGCAGCCAAGATTTTAGGAGGTTGGGCACTGAAGCTTTCTTT. Amino acid sequence: CASSQDFRRLGTEAFF.

This clone occurred a few times. The chain has TRBV7-9 and TRBJ2-7; 9 bases map to TRBD1. The CDR3 totals 16 residues. V dropped 5 bases and J dropped 6; count of bases not matched to a gene: 14. Germline values: CDR1 SEHNR, CDR2 FQNEAQ (reference sequence). The CDR3 DNA sequence: TGTGCCAGCAGCCCAACAGGGGGCCCAAGGGAGCGCGAGCAGTACTTC. Its translation is CASSPTGGPREREQYF.

On this clone: This sample includes further DNA sequences coding for the same CDR3. The chain recombines TRBV7-3 with TRBJ2-5; D not certain. V was pared by 6 bases and J by 5 bases, with 10 bases between. Germline CDR1 SGHTA, CDR2 FQGTGA. This CDR3 is built from 12 residues. The CDR3 loop is CASSPDGETQYF. The CDR3 DNA follows: TGTGCCAGCAGTCCCGACGGGGAGACCCAGTACTTC.

V is TRBV6-1 and J is TRBJ2-1, with 8 bases identical to TRBD1. CDR1 MNHNS and CDR2 SASEGT come from the germline V gene. Germline trimming cut 3 bases from V and 4 bases from J; bases unmatched to any gene: 11. The CDR3 is 17 residues long. The CDR3 region is CASSDRLRDRSYNEQFF. As DNA, the CDR3 is TGTGCCAGCAGTGATCGCCTCCGGGACAGGTCTTACAATGAGCAGTTCTTC.